The 3 T cell receptor beta chains in this list originate from one sample, sequenced in a study of T cell responses to AZD1222 COVID-19 vaccine. Method: immunoSEQ multiplex PCR; TCRdb's copy keeps in-frame clones and lacks some. The sample consists of 90,000 to 110,000 clones, 87% of them appearing once. This material consisted of peripheral blood, taken on day 0 of AZD1222 vaccination. The receptors were gathered from an adult in good health.

J is TRBJ1-3 and V is TRBV5-6; D not resolved. CDR3 size: 14 residues. Germline-derived CDR1 and CDR2 are SGHDT and YYEEEE. V shed 1 base and J shed 0 bases, with 5 bases lying between them. For the CDR3, the DNA is TGTGCCAGCAGCTTGCGGTCCTCTGGAAACACCATATATTTT. Its translation: CASSLRSSGNTIYF.

The chain has TRBV25-1 and TRBJ1-4; D is ambiguous. CDR3 length equals 13 residues. Between the trimmed V and J ends, which lost 7 bases and 5 bases, there was a span of 11 bases. Germline V gives CDR1 MGHDK, CDR2 SYGVNS. The CDR3 loop is CASIGPTNEKLFF. Here the CDR3 DNA reads TGTGCCAGCATAGGTCCGACGAATGAAAAACTGTTTTTT.

The J gene is TRBJ2-7, the V gene TRBV19; D remains unclear. Germline V gene lookup returns CDR1 LNHDA and CDR2 SQIVND (reference sequence). Trimming removed 4 bases at V and 0 bases at J, with 13 bases between. CDR3 size: 15 residues. The CDR3 coding sequence is TGTGCCAGTAGTAGAAAGACGGAGAGCTCCTACGAGCAGTACTTC. It encodes CASSRKTESSYEQYF.